This TCR beta chain appears in the sequencing data of a study of OX40 agonist ivuxolimab in advanced cancers. Background on the study: Among those treated, three patients had partial responses, one with hepatocellular carcinoma and two with cutaneous melanoma.

The CDR3 loop spans 13 amino acids. V lost 0 bases and J lost 5, with 8 bases in between. From germline, CDR1 is SGHDN and CDR2 FVKESK. Sequenced by immunoSEQ multiplex PCR; TCRdb stores in-frame clones only, minus some. The sample contains roughly 45,000 clones, 88% of which appear only once. This receptor was taken from an adult with an advanced solid tumor such as melanoma, head and neck, liver or kidney cancer. This chain connects TRBV14 to TRBJ2-7; a weak D match, TRBD1 (6 bases). The sequencing used CD4+ or CD8+ T cells sorted from blood, collected in a trial of the OX40 agonist ivuxolimab. CDR3 amino acids: CASSQDRGNEQYF. In DNA form, the CDR3 reads TGTGCCAGCAGCCAAGACAGGGGCAACGAGCAGTACTTC.